Following are 25 T cell receptor beta chains from one sample sequenced in a study of persistence of HIV-infected CD4 T cells. This was the immunoSEQ version 4 assay in survey mode. Assay used: immunoSEQ multiplex PCR; TCRdb lists only in-frame clones, some missing. The sample records around 48,000 clones, approximately 72% being singletons. Their antigens are not known. Cells were stimulated with CMV-infected fibroblast lysates at 8 to 10 ug/mL. CD40L/CD69 double-negative CD45RO-high memory CD4+ T cells were collected. Here the sequenced sample was CD4+ T cells sorted from PBMCs after approximately 20-hour stimulation, taken from a patient who received antiretroviral therapy. The receptors come from an adult man with HIV who was CMV-seropositive.

This clone was recorded only once. V gene TRBV11-2 combines with J gene TRBJ2-2, with D hard to call. Germline V gene data show CDR1 as SGHAT and CDR2 as FQNNGV. Deletions cut 4 bases from V and 3 bases from J, with 9 bases between. The length of the CDR3 is 14 residues. CDR3 DNA: TGTGCCAGCAGCTCCCCTGGGCACACCGGGGAGCTGTTTTTT. Amino acids: CASSSPGHTGELFF.

DNA for the CDR3: TGTGCCAGCAGCGTAGTTGGGGGCAGGACAGATACGCAGTATTTT. Translating it yields CASSVVGGRTDTQYF. The V gene is TRBV9, the J gene TRBJ2-3, with D possibly TRBD1 on 6 matching bases. V was pared by 0 bases and J by 3 bases, with 11 bases between. Germline V lookup: CDR1 SGDLS, CDR2 YYNGEE. This CDR3 region has 15 residues.

This chain's CDR3 is CAISEFRLAGVIETQYF. DNA for the CDR3: TGTGCCATCAGTGAATTCCGACTAGCGGGAGTGATAGAGACCCAGTACTTC. The V gene is TRBV10-3, the J gene TRBJ2-5; 12 bases fit TRBD2. This CDR3 contains 17 residues. V lost 3 bases and J lost 4; bases outside the gene matches: 9. Germline lookup yields CDR1 ENHRY and CDR2 SYGVKD.

This clone was seen only once. The chain combines TRBV4-2 with TRBJ2-2; no clear D. This CDR3 region has 13 residues. With 3 bases removed from V and 4 bases from J, the gap between germline ends came to 6 bases. The V gene's germline CDR1 is LGHNA and CDR2 YNFKEQ. CDR3 in DNA: TGTGCCAGCAGCCAGGCACCCACCGGGGAGCTGTTTTTT. As protein: CASSQAPTGELFF.

This clone was detected only a few times. This chain uses TRBV19 with TRBJ1-1; D may be TRBD1 (5 bases). This CDR3 has 13 residues. Trimming shortened V by 6 bases and J by 2 bases, and 10 bases separated the two germline ends. CDR1 is LNHDA, CDR2 SQIVND, per germline (reference sequence). CDR3: CASRLGGNTEAFF. In nucleotides, the CDR3 is TGTGCCAGTAGACTCGGGGGTAACACTGAAGCTTTCTTT. The variable domain in full, with the rest retrieved from reference TRBV19 and TRBJ1-1, is DGGITQSPKYLFRKEGQNVTLSCEQNLNHDAMYWYRQDPGQGLRLIYYSQIVNDFQKGDIAEGYSVSREKKESFPLTVTSAQKNPTAFYLCASRLGGNTEAFFGQGTRLTVV.

The chain combines TRBV2 with TRBJ2-2, with TRBD1 as a possible D gene (5 bases). This CDR3 is built from 12 residues. CDR1 SNHLY and CDR2 FYNNEI come from the germline V gene. Trimming removed 7 bases from V and 6 bases from J, with 9 bases in between. CDR3 sequence (DNA): TGTGCCAGCACCCAGGGCCCCGGGGAGCTGTTTTTT. It yields the protein CASTQGPGELFF.

This clone was picked up one time. The genes are TRBV6-5 and TRBJ1-5, with unresolved D. Germline values: CDR1 MNHEY, CDR2 SVGAGI. The CDR3 consists of 14 residues. Trimming shortened V by 6 bases and J by 2 bases, and 11 bases separated the two germline ends. CDR3 loop: CASRVDEGNQPQHF. Written as DNA, the CDR3 is TGTGCCAGCAGGGTTGACGAGGGCAATCAGCCCCAGCATTTT.

The chain has TRBV15 and TRBJ2-7; the match to TRBD1 covers 7 bases. The V gene end was trimmed by 0 bases and the J gene end by 0 bases; junction bases not matched to a gene: 8. The germline CDR1 and CDR2 sequences are LNHNV and YYDKDF (reference sequence). This CDR3 spans 17 amino acids. The CDR3 DNA reads TGTGCCACCAGCAGAGACCGACAGGGAAAGGCCTCCTACGAGCAGTACTTC. Translating it yields CATSRDRQGKASYEQYF.

DNA of the CDR3: TGTGCCAGCAGTGGCGGAGACAGGGAAGCTTTCTTT. Translation gives CASSGGDREAFF. This chain uses TRBV21-1 with TRBJ1-1; the table assigns TRBD1, which was not confirmed against the DNA. TRBV21-1 is reported as a pseudogene. The CDR3 has 12 residues.

The chain carries TRBV20-1 and TRBJ1-2; no firm D call. Between the trimmed V and J ends, which lost 6 bases and 4 bases, there was a span of 15 bases. This CDR3 region has 13 residues. Looked up from germline, CDR1 is DFQATT and CDR2 is SNEGSKA (reference sequence). The CDR3 sequence: CSASPAGGYGYTF. CDR3 DNA: TGCAGTGCCAGTCCCGCGGGAGGCTATGGCTACACCTTC.

The genes are TRBV6-6 and TRBJ2-4, with unresolved D. The CDR3 has 15 amino acids. CDR1 is MNHNY and CDR2 is SVGAGI in the germline V gene (reference sequence). V was trimmed by 4 bases and J by 1 base, leaving 11 bases between them. CDR3 in DNA: TGTGCCAGCAGTTTGGACCACGCGGCCAAAAACATTCAGTACTTC. This sequence encodes CASSLDHAAKNIQYF.

This clone was detected only once. The chain links TRBV5-1 to TRBJ1-2; a possible D gene is TRBD1 (5 bases). CDR3 size: 13 residues. V was pared by 0 bases and J by 4 bases, with 7 bases between. CDR1 and CDR2 (germline): SGHRS, YFSETQ. Here the CDR3 reads CASSLEGVYGYTF. In nucleotides, the CDR3 is TGCGCCAGCAGCTTGGAAGGGGTCTATGGCTACACCTTC.

The V and J genes are TRBV7-8 and TRBJ1-5; D gene ambiguous. The V end lost 6 bases, the J end lost 2 bases, and 14 bases lay between the germline ends. Germline V gene data show CDR1 as SGHVS and CDR2 as FQNEAQ. This CDR3 region has 15 residues. The CDR3 sequence: CASSPLSLGNQPQHF. The DNA for the CDR3 is TGTGCCAGCAGTCCACTCTCGTTAGGCAATCAGCCCCAGCATTTT.

The rearrangement joins TRBV19 to TRBJ1-6, with D tentatively TRBD1 (6 bases). Germline V lookup: CDR1 LNHDA, CDR2 SQIVND (reference sequence). This CDR3 region has 15 residues. V dropped 3 bases and J dropped 9 bases, with 15 bases sitting between them. In DNA, the CDR3 is TGTGCCAGTAGTATGCCGACAGGATGGTCTTCACCCCTCCACTTT. This codes for CASSMPTGWSSPLHF.

This clone is medium-sized by share. V usage is TRBV7-9 and J usage is TRBJ1-2; 11 bases match TRBD1. J was trimmed by 7 bases and V by 3 bases; bases with no gene match: 7. Per the germline V gene, CDR1 is SEHNR and CDR2 is FQNEAQ (reference sequence). The CDR3 loop spans 15 amino acids. This CDR3 is CASSFDSGTGGGYTF. In DNA, the CDR3 is TGTGCCAGCAGCTTCGATTCCGGGACAGGGGGTGGCTACACCTTC.

In its sample, this clone was seen a few times. At one end, the junction sequence differs from germline, possibly due to a read error. This CDR3 is also generated by other DNA sequences in the sample. The rearrangement joins TRBV6-5 to TRBJ1-1, with D tentatively TRBD1 (6 bases). The CDR3 length is 11 residues. Germline assignment: CDR1 MNHEY and CDR2 SVGAGI. CDR3 in amino acids: CASRRDTEAFF. The CDR3 DNA reads as TGTGCCAGCAGGAGGGACACCGAAGCTTTCTTT.

This chain uses TRBV6-5 with TRBJ1-5; no firm D call. This CDR3 contains 15 residues. Germline assignment: CDR1 MNHEY and CDR2 SVGAGI. V lost 10 bases and J 0 bases, leaving 16 bases between the germline ends. CDR3 sequence (DNA): TGTGCCACCAACCCCGGGGATGTTAGCAATCAGCCCCAGCATTTT. It is translated as CATNPGDVSNQPQHF.

V usage is TRBV7-9 and J usage is TRBJ1-5; D unresolved. The V and J ends lost 3 bases and 7 bases respectively, with 7 bases between them. CDR3 size: 12 residues. Germline lookup yields CDR1 SEHNR and CDR2 FQNEAQ (reference sequence). Here the CDR3 DNA reads TGTGCCAGCAGCTTTCGGGGACAGCCCCAGCATTTT. It translates to CASSFRGQPQHF.

The gene calls are TRBV6-6 and TRBJ1-1; D is uncertain. This CDR3 has 13 residues. V was shortened by 5 bases and J by 2 bases, with 9 bases between the two germline ends. Germline V gene data show CDR1 as MNHNY and CDR2 as SVGAGI (reference sequence). The CDR3, as DNA: TGTGCCAGCAGTACCAACAGCAACACTGAAGCTTTCTTT. Amino acids: CASSTNSNTEAFF.

This clone was recorded a few times. J is TRBJ1-5 and V is TRBV29-1; 7 nucleotides align to TRBD1. The CDR3 contains 13 residues. Trimming at V came to 5 bases and at J to 1 base, leaving 2 bases not matched to a gene. CDR1 and CDR2 from the germline V gene are SQVTM and ANQGSEA. Written as DNA, the CDR3 is TGCAGCGTTTTGGACAGGAGCAATCAGCCCCAGCATTTT. This translates into CSVLDRSNQPQHF.

This chain connects TRBV11-3 to TRBJ2-7; D possibly matches TRBD1 or TRBD2 (5 bases each). This CDR3 spans 13 amino acids. V was cut by 1 base and J by 7 bases, with 11 bases left in between. Germline V lookup: CDR1 SGHNT, CDR2 YENEEA. The CDR3 is CASSLARGGEQYF. Written as DNA, the CDR3 is TGTGCCAGCAGCTTAGCCCGGGGCGGGGAGCAGTACTTC.

The rearrangement joins TRBV27 to TRBJ1-1; 11 bases line up with TRBD1. The CDR3 is made up of 14 amino acids. V dropped 2 bases and J dropped 5; count of bases not matched to a gene: 1. CDR1 MNHEY and CDR2 SMNVEV come from the germline V gene (reference sequence). CDR3 coding DNA: TGTGCCAGCAGTTTAAGGGACAGGGGGACTGAAGCTTTCTTT. Protein: CASSLRDRGTEAFF.

This chain uses TRBV5-6 with TRBJ1-1; 7 bases fit TRBD1. Trimming cost V 0 bases and J 4 bases; bases outside gene matches: 6. Germline V gene lookup returns CDR1 SGHDT and CDR2 YYEEEE. The CDR3 totals 15 residues. CDR3 sequence (DNA): TGTGCCAGCAGCTTGGGACAGGGAAGGAGCACTGAAGCTTTCTTT. It codes for CASSLGQGRSTEAFF.

The chain combines TRBV7-9 with TRBJ1-4; 7 bases fit TRBD1. V shed 3 bases and J 5 bases; nucleotides not matched to a gene: 12. The CDR3 totals 17 residues. Germline loops: CDR1 SEHNR, CDR2 FQNEAQ (reference sequence). CDR3 protein: CASSFGQVGSPNEKLFF. In DNA, the CDR3 is TGTGCCAGCAGCTTCGGACAGGTTGGGAGCCCAAATGAAAAACTGTTTTTT.

V gene TRBV5-1 combines with J gene TRBJ2-3, with D perhaps TRBD1 (5 bases). Looked up from germline, CDR1 is SGHRS and CDR2 is YFSETQ. V gave up 9 bases and J gave up 3 bases, with 23 bases separating them. The CDR3 length is 16 residues. The CDR3 protein is CATSSQGAAVTDTQYF. CDR3 nucleotide sequence: TGCGCCACCTCCTCCCAAGGGGCTGCTGTAACAGATACGCAGTATTTT.